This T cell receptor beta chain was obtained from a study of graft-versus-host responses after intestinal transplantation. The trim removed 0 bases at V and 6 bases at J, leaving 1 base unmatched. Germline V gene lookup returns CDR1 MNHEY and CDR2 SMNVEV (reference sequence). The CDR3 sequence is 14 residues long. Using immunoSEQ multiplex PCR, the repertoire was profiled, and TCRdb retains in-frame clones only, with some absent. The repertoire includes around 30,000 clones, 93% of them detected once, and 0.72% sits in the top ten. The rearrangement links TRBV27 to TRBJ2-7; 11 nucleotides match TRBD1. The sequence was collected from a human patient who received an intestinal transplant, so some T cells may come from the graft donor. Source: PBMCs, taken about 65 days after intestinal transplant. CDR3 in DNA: TGTGCCAGCAGTTTATCCGGGACAGGGGGCGAGCAGTACTTC. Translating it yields CASSLSGTGGEQYF.